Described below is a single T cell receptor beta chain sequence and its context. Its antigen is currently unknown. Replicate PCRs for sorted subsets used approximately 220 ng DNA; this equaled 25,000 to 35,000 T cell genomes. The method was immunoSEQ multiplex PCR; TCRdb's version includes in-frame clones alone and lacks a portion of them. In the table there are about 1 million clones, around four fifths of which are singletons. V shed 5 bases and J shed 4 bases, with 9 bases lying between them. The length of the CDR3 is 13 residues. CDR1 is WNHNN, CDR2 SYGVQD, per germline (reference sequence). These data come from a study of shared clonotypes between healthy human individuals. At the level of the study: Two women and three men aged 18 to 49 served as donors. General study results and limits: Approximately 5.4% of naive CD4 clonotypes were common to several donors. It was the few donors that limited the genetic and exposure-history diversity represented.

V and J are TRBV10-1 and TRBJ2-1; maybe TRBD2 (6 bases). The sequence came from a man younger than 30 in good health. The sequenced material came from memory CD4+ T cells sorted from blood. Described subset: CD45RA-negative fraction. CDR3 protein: CASSRELYNEQFF. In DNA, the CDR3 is TGCGCCAGCAGTCGGGAGTTGTACAATGAGCAGTTCTTC.